This is a list of T cell receptor beta chains from one sample in a study of cytomegalovirus exposure and HLA in healthy donors. Here immunoSEQ multiplex PCR was the method, and the copy in TCRdb shows in-frame clones only, minus some. This sample has 150,000 to 200,000 clones, with approximately 79% found just once. The sample taken for sequencing was PBMCs. Receptors were obtained from a human donor in good health. The conserved cysteine and the conserved F or W are not part of the CDR3 here. D genes are given only for firm matches.

D gene	V gene	J gene	CDR3 protein
TRBD1	TRBV7-3	TRBJ2-1	ASSSAAGGAYNEQF
TRBD2	TRBV7-9	TRBJ2-3	SSSLTSGGALSDTQY
TRBD1	TRBV19	TRBJ1-1	ASSIGGQGWGNTEAF
.	TRBV2	TRBJ1-3	ASSDLGGAGNTIY
.	TRBV11-3	TRBJ1-4	ASSYRDGNEKLF
TRBD2	TRBV5-1	TRBJ2-1	ASMFGAGGYNEQF
TRBD1	TRBV4-2	.	ASSANPGQGYYEQY
.	TRBV4-3	TRBJ1-2	ASSQDRGYGYT
.	TRBV7-9	TRBJ2-2	SSSQGGGELF
TRBD2	TRBV9	TRBJ2-5	ASSVSGTKGETQY
.	TRBV4-1	TRBJ2-6	ASSQDGSSGANVLT
.	TRBV5-4	TRBJ2-5	ASSLEAGAVGETQY
.	TRBV12-1	TRBJ1-2	ASSLGTGLTYGYT
TRBD2	TRBV5-1	TRBJ2-3	ASSIGLATDTQY
TRBD1	TRBV25-1	TRBJ2-7	ASSDSDRVDEQY
TRBD1	TRBV5-1	TRBJ2-4	ASSLRTGHRLLY
TRBD1	TRBV6-5	TRBJ2-7	ASSYSRDRGYEQY
TRBD1	TRBV7-9	TRBJ2-5	ASRRTGMAETQY
.	TRBV9	TRBJ1-1	ASGQGSEAF
.	TRBV4-2	TRBJ2-3	ASSQGTGTDTQY
.	TRBV6-4	TRBJ2-1	ASSDDPGNSNEQF
.	TRBV5-8	TRBJ2-2	ASSSEVYTGELF